This T cell receptor (beta chain) was recovered during a study of response to subunit inactivated influenza vaccine. This clonotype has a handful of counts. Its antigen remains unidentified. CDR1 is LGHDT and CDR2 is YNNKEL in the germline V gene (reference sequence). J gave up 1 base and V 8 bases, and 8 bases lay outside the gene matches. The CDR3 spans 16 residues. Study results and limitations: Each seasonal influenza vaccination, the authors suggested, recruits few new T cells.

Via MiXCR, TCRdb re-called the RT-PCR reads, giving one row per CDR3 protein. The sample holds 500,000 to 600,000 distinct CDR3 sequences, approximately 7.6% seen once. This specimen was PBMCs from blood, taken roughly 24 months after vaccination. The source of this sequence is a man between 50 and 75 years old who received an inactivated influenza vaccine. The V call is TRBV3-1, the J call TRBJ2-3, with TRBD2 identical over 11 bases. The CDR3 region is CASRSGLADRTDTQYF. CDR3 bases: TGTGCCAGCCGCTCGGGACTAGCGGACCGCACAGATACGCAGTATTTT.